The clone carrying this T cell receptor (beta chain) has ten or more counts. Antigen specificity is unknown. RNA transcripts yielded amplified TCR beta CDR3 regions. The HTBI primer set served for first-round RT-PCR of the TCR CDR3. A single record per CDR3 protein comes from TCRdb applying MiXCR to the multiplex PCR reads. There are approximately 430,000 distinct CDR3 sequences in the sample; about 15% occur only once, and approximately 13% lies in the top ten. Germline V CDR1 and CDR2: SGHRS, YFSETQ. V lost 4 bases and J lost 0; bases outside the gene matches: 3. This CDR3 contains 14 residues. This sample was taken from a study of T cells in Graves' hyperthyroidism and ophthalmopathy. The wider study: Peripheral blood draws took place at initial diagnosis, ahead of any treatment. Study results and limitations: Blood held most thyroid clonotypes expanded above 0.001 frequency. Model predictions of ophthalmopathy came a median around 7.1 months before onset.

Each ophthalmopathy patient scored at least 3 on the Clinical Activity Score and at least 4 on NOSPECS grade, with duration under 3 months. The clonotype comes from a man younger than 30 with Graves' ophthalmopathy. The chain uses TRBV5-1 and TRBJ1-2; TRBD1 matches at 7 bases. What was sequenced was blood. For the CDR3, the DNA is TGCGCCAGCAGCGCGGACAGGCCTAACTATGGCTACACCTTC. It is translated as CASSADRPNYGYTF.